The 25 T cell receptor beta chains presented below share a single source sample, sequenced in a study of CD8+ T cells in alopecia areata. Reverse transcribed after extraction, RNA yielded cDNA as the sequencing template. TCRdb keeps only in-frame clones here, not all; method: immunoSEQ multiplex PCR. The sample shows some 240,000 clones, approximately 61% of them seen only once. The source was CD4+ T cells sorted from blood, collected at week 0. These TCRs come from a human donor with alopecia areata.

The V gene is TRBV29-1, the J gene TRBJ1-1; 10 bases map to TRBD1. Trimming at V came to 8 bases and at J to 1 base, leaving 4 bases not matched to a gene. The CDR3 is made up of 13 amino acids. Germline V gene data show CDR1 as SQVTM and CDR2 as ANQGSEA. The CDR3 DNA reads as TGCAGCACCCGACAGGGGGCGAACACTGAAGCTTTCTTT. This sequence encodes CSTRQGANTEAFF.

The chain combines TRBV7-2 with TRBJ2-5; 11 bases agree with TRBD2. V shed 3 bases, J shed 4 bases, and the junction held 7 bases outside the gene matches. Germline CDR1 is SGHTA and CDR2 is FQGNSA. CDR3 length equals 16 residues. CDR3 protein: CASSFRSGRGGETQYF. DNA for the CDR3: TGTGCCAGCAGCTTCCGTAGCGGGAGGGGGGGAGAGACCCAGTACTTC.

The genes are TRBV9 and TRBJ2-6; maybe TRBD1 (6 bases). Germline loops: CDR1 SGDLS, CDR2 YYNGEE. V lost 4 bases, J lost 3 bases, and 11 bases lay in between. The CDR3 consists of 15 residues. For the CDR3, the DNA is TGTGCCAGCAGCCGAGGGGGATATGGGGCCAACGTCCTGACTTTC. Protein: CASSRGGYGANVLTF.

The V call is TRBV29-1, the J call TRBJ2-1, with D perhaps being TRBD1 or TRBD2 (5 bases each). With 7 bases removed from V and 8 bases from J, the gap between germline ends came to 27 bases. Germline V gives CDR1 SQVTM, CDR2 ANQGSEA. This CDR3 has 16 amino acids. The CDR3 DNA sequence: TGCAGCGCCCCCGGGGAGATGGGCCGGTTGGGGGATGAGCAGTTCTTC. Protein product: CSAPGEMGRLGDEQFF.

V usage is TRBV6-4 and J usage is TRBJ2-2; no clear D gene. CDR1 is MRHNA, CDR2 SNTAGT, per germline. CDR3 size: 15 residues. The germline V and J ends were trimmed by 6 bases and 6 bases, with 17 bases remaining between them. The CDR3 DNA reads as TGTGCCAGCAGCCCCCGACTCACCATCGCCGGGGAGCTGTTTTTT. This sequence encodes CASSPRLTIAGELFF.

This clone has just a few counts. The chain is built from TRBV5-1 and TRBJ2-1, with D hard to call. Trimming stripped 1 base from V and 4 bases from J, with 3 bases between. This CDR3 contains 12 residues. In germline, CDR1 is SGHRS, CDR2 YFSETQ. CDR3 sequence reads: CASSLSYNEQFF. CDR3 coding DNA: TGCGCCAGCAGCTTGTCTTACAATGAGCAGTTCTTC.

There are a few counts of this clone. The rearrangement links TRBV5-4 to TRBJ1-5, with D perhaps matching TRBD1 (6 bases). This CDR3 is built from 14 residues. V was clipped by 4 bases and J by 6 bases, with 14 bases between them. Germline V lookup: CDR1 SGHNT, CDR2 YYREEE (reference sequence). The CDR3 coding sequence is TGTGCCAGCAGCCCGGTGGGGGGCCCTCAGCCCCAGCATTTT. This encodes CASSPVGGPQPQHF.

The chain is built from TRBV30 and TRBJ1-6; no firm D call. V was cut by 0 bases and J by 7 bases, with 7 bases left in between. This CDR3 contains 13 residues. Germline assignment: CDR1 GTSNPN and CDR2 SVGIG (reference sequence). In nucleotides, the CDR3 is TGTGCCTGGAGTGTTGTAGGGAATTCACCCCTCCACTTT. This encodes CAWSVVGNSPLHF.

The J gene is TRBJ2-3, the V gene TRBV29-1; 11 nucleotides align to TRBD2. The trim removed 6 bases at V and 3 bases at J, leaving 5 bases unmatched. CDR3 length: 14 amino acids. CDR1 is SQVTM, CDR2 ANQGSEA, per germline. Here the CDR3 reads CSVGLAGGTDTQYF. DNA for the CDR3: TGCAGCGTGGGTCTAGCGGGAGGAACAGATACGCAGTATTTT.

The J gene is TRBJ1-5, the V gene TRBV6-6; possibly TRBD1 for D (5 bases). The ends were cut back, 7 bases at V and 9 bases at J, with 10 bases in the middle. The CDR3 contains 11 residues. CDR1 is MNHNY and CDR2 is SVGAGI in the germline V gene (reference sequence). The CDR3 here is CASTREGPQHF. CDR3 sequence (DNA): TGTGCCAGCACCAGGGAAGGGCCCCAGCATTTT.

The rearrangement joins TRBV30 to TRBJ1-1; TRBD1 matches 7 bases. V lost 1 base, J lost 7 bases, and 6 bases stayed unmatched. This CDR3 is built from 13 residues. CDR1 GTSNPN and CDR2 SVGIG come from the germline V gene (reference sequence). The CDR3 region has the DNA TGTGCCTGGAGTGGACTCCAGGGGGTTGAAGCTTTCTTT. Protein sequence: CAWSGLQGVEAFF. The complete variable domain, with remaining parts taken from reference TRBV30 and TRBJ1-1, reads SQTIHQWPATLVQPVGSPLSLECTVEGTSNPNLYWYRQAAGRGLQLLFYSVGIGQISSEVPQNLSASRPQDRQFILSSKKLLLSDSGFYLCAWSGLQGVEAFFGQGTRLTVV.

The rearrangement links TRBV9 to TRBJ1-6, with D possibly TRBD1 on 6 matching bases. V lost 3 bases and J lost 7, with 8 bases in between. Germline V CDR1 and CDR2: SGDLS, YYNGEE. CDR3 length: 13 amino acids. CDR3: CASSATGNSPLHF. The DNA of the CDR3 is TGTGCCAGCAGCGCTACAGGGAATTCACCCCTCCACTTT.

Comments on this clone: One base away lies a much larger clone, so this may be a sequencing read error. The J gene is TRBJ2-3, the V gene TRBV9; no clear D gene. Germline V gene sequence: CDR1 SGDLS, CDR2 YYNGEE. V gave up 4 bases and J gave up 2 bases, with 5 bases separating them. The CDR3 contains 12 residues. The CDR3 nucleotides are TGTGCCAGCAGCCTCTTCACAGATACGCAGTATTTT. Residues: CASSLFTDTQYF.

The chain recombines TRBV6-6 with TRBJ1-2, with 9 bases fitting TRBD1. CDR1 and CDR2 (germline): MNHNY, SVGAGI (reference sequence). V was pared by 5 bases and J by 8 bases, with 6 bases of the junction left unmatched. The CDR3 sequence is 13 residues long. CDR3 sequence: CASSGTGRGGYTF. CDR3 sequence (DNA): TGTGCCAGCAGTGGGACAGGGAGAGGGGGCTACACCTTC.

The chain uses TRBV30 and TRBJ2-2; D remains unclear. Germline V gene data show CDR1 as GTSNPN and CDR2 as SVGIG (reference sequence). Between the trimmed V and J ends, which lost 0 bases and 8 bases, there was a span of 4 bases. This CDR3 is built from 11 residues. The chain's CDR3 is CAWSVRGELFF. CDR3 nucleotide sequence: TGTGCCTGGAGTGTACGAGGGGAGCTGTTTTTT.

This clone was counted between two and nine times. J is TRBJ2-5 and V is TRBV29-1; D unclear. CDR3 size: 12 residues. V was cut by 3 bases and J by 0 bases, with 5 bases left in between. Germline lookup yields CDR1 SQVTM and CDR2 ANQGSEA. The CDR3 region has the DNA TGCAGCGTTGACAGGTACCAAGAGACCCAGTACTTC. Amino acids: CSVDRYQETQYF.

The chain combines TRBV5-4 with TRBJ1-6; 8 nucleotides line up with TRBD1. This CDR3 is built from 15 residues. The germline V gene encodes CDR1 SGHNT and CDR2 YYREEE (reference sequence). The ends lost 0 bases at V and 6 bases at J; junction bases unmatched: 2. The CDR3 nucleotides are TGTGCCAGCAGCTTGGGACAGGGGTTTAATTCACCCCTCCACTTT. Protein product: CASSLGQGFNSPLHF.

This clone was seen repeatedly, ten times or more. J is TRBJ1-3 and V is TRBV10-3; 7 bases line up with TRBD1. The CDR3 has 15 amino acids. Germline lookup yields CDR1 ENHRY and CDR2 SYGVKD. Germline trimming cut 8 bases from V and 1 base from J; bases unmatched to any gene: 8. The CDR3 DNA follows: TGTGCCATCTCCGACCCAGGGGGTTCTGGAAACACCATATATTTT. As protein: CAISDPGGSGNTIYF.

The chain recombines TRBV4-1 with TRBJ1-1; D may be TRBD1 (5 bases). There are 16 residues in the CDR3. CDR1 and CDR2 (germline): MGHRA, YSYEKL. V lost 1 base and J lost 3, with 15 bases in between. CDR3 DNA: TGCGCCAGCAGCCAAGTATGGGGGAACGTTGACACTGAAGCTTTCTTT. It specifies CASSQVWGNVDTEAFF.

This clone turned up a few times. The chain carries TRBV9 and TRBJ1-2, with a weak D call TRBD1 (5 bases). CDR1 and CDR2 (germline): SGDLS, YYNGEE. This CDR3 comprises 12 residues. The germline V and J ends were trimmed by 5 bases and 4 bases, with 9 bases remaining between them. CDR3 DNA: TGTGCCAGCAGGAGGGACTCCTATGGCTACACCTTC. Amino acid sequence: CASRRDSYGYTF.

J is TRBJ1-2 and V is TRBV29-1; 8 bases align to TRBD1. The CDR3 runs to 14 residues. The germline V gene encodes CDR1 SQVTM and CDR2 ANQGSEA. The J segment lost 8 bases and the V segment lost 3 bases, leaving 11 bases of the junction unmatched. CDR3 loop: CSVDSRQGAVGYTF. In DNA form, the CDR3 reads TGCAGCGTTGATAGCCGGCAGGGGGCGGTCGGCTACACCTTC.

This clone was seen a few times. CDR3: CASSASGSFTDTQYF. The CDR3 DNA sequence: TGTGCCAGCAGTGCTAGCGGGAGCTTTACAGATACGCAGTATTTT. V is TRBV25-1 and J is TRBJ2-3; 10 bases map to TRBD2. After removal of 4 bases from V and 3 bases from J, the junction contained 4 bases not matched to a gene. The CDR3 covers 15 residues. CDR1 and CDR2 (germline): MGHDK, SYGVNS.

The chain employs TRBV5-4 and TRBJ1-5, with 9 nucleotides matching TRBD1. Germline values: CDR1 SGHNT, CDR2 YYREEE (reference sequence). The CDR3 loop spans 17 amino acids. J gave up 4 bases and V 4 bases, and 12 bases lay outside the gene matches. The CDR3 sequence: CASSERPWDRENQPQHF. The CDR3 DNA follows: TGTGCCAGCAGCGAACGGCCCTGGGACAGGGAAAATCAGCCCCAGCATTTT.

This chain connects TRBV6-1 to TRBJ1-4, with D tentatively TRBD1 (6 bases). Germline lookup yields CDR1 MNHNS and CDR2 SASEGT. The V end lost 5 bases, the J end lost 5 bases, and 15 bases lay between the germline ends. The CDR3 length is 15 residues. CDR3 loop: CASSTVDSRNEKLFF. The CDR3 bases are TGTGCCAGCAGTACGGTGGACAGTAGGAATGAAAAACTGTTTTTT.

The chain uses TRBV2 and TRBJ1-2; the D is unclear. Trimming cost V 0 bases and J 1 base, with 9 bases left between them. The CDR3 runs to 15 residues. Germline CDR1 SNHLY, CDR2 FYNNEI. Here the CDR3 reads CASSEALGYNYGYTF. In DNA, the CDR3 is TGTGCCAGCAGTGAAGCGCTTGGCTATAACTATGGCTACACCTTC.